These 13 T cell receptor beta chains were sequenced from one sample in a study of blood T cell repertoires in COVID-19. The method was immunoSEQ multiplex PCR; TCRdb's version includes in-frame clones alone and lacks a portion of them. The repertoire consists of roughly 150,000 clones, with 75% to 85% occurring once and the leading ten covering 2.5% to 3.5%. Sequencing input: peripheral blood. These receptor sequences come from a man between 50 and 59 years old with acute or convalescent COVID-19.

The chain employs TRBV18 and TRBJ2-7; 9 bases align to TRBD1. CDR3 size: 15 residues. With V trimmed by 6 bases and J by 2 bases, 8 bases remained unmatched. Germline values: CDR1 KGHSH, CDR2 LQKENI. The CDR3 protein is CASSREYRGPYEQYF. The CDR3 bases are TGTGCCAGCTCTAGAGAATACAGGGGGCCCTACGAGCAGTACTTC.

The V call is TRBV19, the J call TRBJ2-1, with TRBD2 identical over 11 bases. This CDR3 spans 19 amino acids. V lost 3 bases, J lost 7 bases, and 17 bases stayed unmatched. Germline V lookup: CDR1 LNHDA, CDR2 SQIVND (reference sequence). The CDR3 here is CASSMVSGGLAESRNEQFF. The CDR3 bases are TGTGCCAGTAGTATGGTCTCCGGGGGACTAGCGGAAAGCCGTAATGAGCAGTTCTTC.

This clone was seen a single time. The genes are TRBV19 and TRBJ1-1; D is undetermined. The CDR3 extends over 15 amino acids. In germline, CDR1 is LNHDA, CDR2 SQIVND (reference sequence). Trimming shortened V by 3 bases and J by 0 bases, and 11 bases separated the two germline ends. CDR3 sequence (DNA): TGTGCCAGTAGTATTTTAGAAAAGATGAACACTGAAGCTTTCTTT. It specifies CASSILEKMNTEAFF.

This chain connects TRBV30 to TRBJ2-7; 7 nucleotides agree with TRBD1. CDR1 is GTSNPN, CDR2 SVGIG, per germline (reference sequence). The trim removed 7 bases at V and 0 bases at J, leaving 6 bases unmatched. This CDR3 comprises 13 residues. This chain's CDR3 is CALTGLSSYEQYF. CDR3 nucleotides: TGTGCCTTGACAGGGCTTAGCTCCTACGAGCAGTACTTC.

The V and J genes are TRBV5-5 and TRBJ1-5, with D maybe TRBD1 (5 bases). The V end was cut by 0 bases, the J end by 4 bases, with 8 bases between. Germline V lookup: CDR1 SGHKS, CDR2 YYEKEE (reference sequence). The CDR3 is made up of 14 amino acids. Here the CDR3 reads CASSLAGVNQPQHF. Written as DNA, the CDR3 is TGTGCCAGCAGCTTGGCGGGGGTGAATCAGCCCCAGCATTTT.

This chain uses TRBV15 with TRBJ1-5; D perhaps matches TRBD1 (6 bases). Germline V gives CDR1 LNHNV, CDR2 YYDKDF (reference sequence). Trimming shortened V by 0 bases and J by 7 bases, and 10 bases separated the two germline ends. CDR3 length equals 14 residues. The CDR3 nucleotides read TGTGCCACCAGCAGAGATGTGGGGGCACAGCCCCAGCATTTT. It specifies CATSRDVGAQPQHF.

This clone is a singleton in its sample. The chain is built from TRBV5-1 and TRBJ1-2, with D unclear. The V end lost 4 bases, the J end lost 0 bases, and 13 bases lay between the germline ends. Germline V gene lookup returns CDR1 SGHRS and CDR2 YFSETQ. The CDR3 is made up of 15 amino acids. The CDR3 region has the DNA TGCGCCAGCAGCGTGCAAGGGAGCGCTAACTATGGCTACACCTTC. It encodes CASSVQGSANYGYTF.

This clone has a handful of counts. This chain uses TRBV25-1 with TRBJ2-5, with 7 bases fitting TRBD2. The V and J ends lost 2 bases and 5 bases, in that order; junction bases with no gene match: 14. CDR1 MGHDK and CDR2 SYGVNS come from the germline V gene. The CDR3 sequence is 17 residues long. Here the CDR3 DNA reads TGTGCCAGCAGTGAAAGGGCTAGCGGTCTGGGCGGGGAGACCCAGTACTTC. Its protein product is CASSERASGLGGETQYF.

CDR3 region: CATRSGSDTEAFF. The CDR3 DNA reads as TGTGCCACCAGATCGGGGTCGGACACTGAAGCTTTCTTT. V usage is TRBV24-1 and J usage is TRBJ1-1; D not resolved. The germline gives CDR1 KGHDR, CDR2 SFDVKD. The CDR3 extends over 13 amino acids. The V end was cut by 7 bases, the J end by 3 bases, with 11 bases between.

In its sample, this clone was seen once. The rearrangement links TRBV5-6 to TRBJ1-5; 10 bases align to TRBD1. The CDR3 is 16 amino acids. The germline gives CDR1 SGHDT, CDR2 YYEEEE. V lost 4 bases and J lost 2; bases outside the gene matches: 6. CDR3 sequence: CASSLMGTGGNQPQHF. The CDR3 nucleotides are TGTGCCAGCAGCCTGATGGGGACAGGGGGCAATCAGCCCCAGCATTTT.

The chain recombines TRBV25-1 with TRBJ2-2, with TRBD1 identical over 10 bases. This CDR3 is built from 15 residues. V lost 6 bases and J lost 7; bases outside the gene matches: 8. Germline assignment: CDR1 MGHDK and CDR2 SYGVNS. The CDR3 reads CASRPRTGGDGELFF. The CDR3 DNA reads TGTGCCAGCAGGCCTAGGACAGGGGGAGACGGGGAGCTGTTTTTT.

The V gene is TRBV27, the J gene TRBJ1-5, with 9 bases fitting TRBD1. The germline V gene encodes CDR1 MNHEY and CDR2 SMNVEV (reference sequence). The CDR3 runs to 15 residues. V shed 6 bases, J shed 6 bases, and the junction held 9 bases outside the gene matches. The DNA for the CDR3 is TGTGCCAGCAGCCTGCTGGGACAGGGTGGTCAGCCCCAGCATTTT. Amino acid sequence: CASSLLGQGGQPQHF.

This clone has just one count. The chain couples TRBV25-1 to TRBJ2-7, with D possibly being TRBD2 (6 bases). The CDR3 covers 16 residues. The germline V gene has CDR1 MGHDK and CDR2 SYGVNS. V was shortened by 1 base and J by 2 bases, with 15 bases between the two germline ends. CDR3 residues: CASSESAREEPYEQYF. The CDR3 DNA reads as TGTGCCAGCAGTGAATCGGCCAGGGAGGAACCCTACGAGCAGTACTTC.